The clone carrying this T cell receptor (beta chain) was counted a single time. This sample was included in a study of OX40 agonist ivuxolimab in advanced cancers. CDR3 size: 12 residues. V lost 2 bases to trimming and J lost 5 bases, with 7 bases between them. The V gene's germline CDR1 is SEHNR and CDR2 FQNEAQ (reference sequence). The repertoire was sequenced with immunoSEQ multiplex PCR; TCRdb's copy has only in-frame clones and lacks some. The sample has 70,000 to 95,000 clones, 90% to 95% seen once. The source is an adult with an advanced solid tumor such as melanoma, head and neck, liver or kidney cancer. The sample consisted of CD4+ or CD8+ T cells sorted from blood, taken in a trial of the OX40 agonist ivuxolimab. The V call is TRBV7-9, the J call TRBJ2-7, with D hard to call. CDR3 in amino acids: CASSLSLHEQYF. The CDR3, as DNA: TGTGCCAGCAGCTTATCACTCCACGAGCAGTACTTC. Complete variable domain (other parts from reference TRBV7-9 and TRBJ2-7): DTGVSQNPRHKITKRGQNVTFRCDPISEHNRLYWYRQTLGQGPEFLTYFQNEAQLEKSRLLSDRFSAERPKGSFSTLEIQRTEQGDSAMYLCASSLSLHEQYFGPGTRLTVT.